One sample yielded the 8 T cell receptor beta chains listed below, sequenced in a study of blood T cells in healthy people across ages. It was with a sample-barcoded 5' primer and a J-beta primer mix that a second PCR of roughly 7 to 12 cycles was run. MiXCR, applied by TCRdb to the 5' RACE reads, yields one record per CDR3 protein. Among approximately 770,000 distinct CDR3 sequences, roughly 64% were seen once, and the ten largest hold about 20%. The source material was blood. Receptors originate from a man aged 25-45 years in good health.

A few counts support this clonotype. The V and J genes are TRBV9 and TRBJ2-6; 8 nucleotides agree with TRBD2. Germline assignment: CDR1 SGDLS and CDR2 YYNGEE. This CDR3 comprises 19 residues. The J segment lost 0 bases and the V segment lost 0 bases, leaving 8 bases of the junction unmatched. CDR3 region: CASSVAAGGLNSGANVLTF. The CDR3 nucleotides are TGTGCCAGCAGCGTAGCGGCGGGAGGCTTGAACTCTGGGGCCAACGTCCTGACTTTC.

This clonotype was recorded a few times. The chain carries TRBV9 and TRBJ1-6; perhaps TRBD1 as D (6 bases). Trimming took off 5 bases at V and 4 bases at J, with 13 bases between the two ends. Germline CDR1 reads SGDLS; CDR2 reads YYNGEE. CDR3 length: 15 residues. The CDR3: CASRRRDTYNSPLHF. The CDR3 bases are TGTGCCAGCAGGCGCCGGGACACTTATAATTCACCCCTCCACTTT.

This clonotype was detected only a few times. The chain couples TRBV6-5 to TRBJ2-5, with TRBD1 matching over 12 bases. The J segment lost 2 bases and the V segment lost 11 bases, leaving 6 bases of the junction unmatched. CDR1 and CDR2 from the germline V gene are MNHEY and SVGAGI. The CDR3 loop spans 14 amino acids. The CDR3 protein is CASWDRGLQETQYF. CDR3 bases: TGTGCCTCTTGGGACAGGGGGCTTCAAGAGACCCAGTACTTC.

This sequence joins TRBV5-5 and TRBJ2-5; 11 nucleotides align to TRBD2. The CDR3 loop spans 18 amino acids. Germline lookup yields CDR1 SGHKS and CDR2 YYEKEE (reference sequence). J was trimmed by 4 bases and V by 0 bases; bases with no gene match: 11. CDR3 amino acids: CASSLELAGARARETQYF. The DNA for the CDR3 is TGTGCCAGCAGCTTGGAACTAGCGGGAGCCCGGGCACGAGAGACCCAGTACTTC.

V and J are TRBV2 and TRBJ2-2, with D uncertain. Germline lookup yields CDR1 SNHLY and CDR2 FYNNEI. Trimming cost V 6 bases and J 7 bases, with 6 bases left between them. The CDR3 spans 11 residues. The CDR3 sequence: CASRVHGELFF. The CDR3 bases are TGTGCCAGCAGAGTTCACGGGGAGCTGTTTTTT.

This CDR3 reads CASTPGGAKETQYF. CDR3 sequence (DNA): TGTGCCAGCACCCCTGGGGGGGCAAAGGAGACCCAGTACTTC. The J gene is TRBJ2-5, the V gene TRBV12-3 or TRBV12-4; D possibly corresponds to TRBD2 (7 bases). The V end was cut by 7 bases, the J end by 5 bases, with 17 bases between. The CDR3 extends over 14 amino acids.

This chain joins TRBV11-1 and TRBJ2-3; D is uncertain. This CDR3 region has 14 residues. Per the germline V gene, CDR1 is SGHAT and CDR2 is FQDESV (reference sequence). V was shortened by 0 bases and J by 4 bases, with 8 bases between the two germline ends. In DNA form, the CDR3 reads TGTGCCAGCAGCTTAGCAGGAGTTTCAGATACGCAGTATTTT. Its protein product is CASSLAGVSDTQYF.

This clonotype was seen more than once but under ten times. The rearrangement joins TRBV10-3 to TRBJ2-7, with no clear D. CDR3 length equals 12 residues. Trimming left V 8 bases short and J 0 bases short, with 8 bases between. CDR1 ENHRY and CDR2 SYGVKD come from the germline V gene. CDR3 sequence (DNA): TGTGCCATCTCACAAACCTCCTACGAGCAGTACTTC. This encodes CAISQTSYEQYF.